This T cell receptor (beta chain) appears in the sequencing data of a study of T cells in Graves' hyperthyroidism and ophthalmopathy. This clonotype was found many times. There were TCR beta CDR3 regions amplified from RNA transcripts. The TCR CDR3 first-round RT-PCR relied on the HTBI primer set. TCRdb re-called the multiplex PCR reads through MiXCR, storing one row per CDR3 protein. The data hold roughly 550,000 distinct CDR3 sequences, with roughly 15% observed a single time. The sample comprised blood. This receptor was identified in a woman aged 30 to 39 with Graves' ophthalmopathy.

CDR3 in DNA: TGCGCCAGCAGCTCTGGGGACAGGGCTCCTCCCGAGCAGTACTTC. It encodes CASSSGDRAPPEQYF. The rearrangement uses TRBV5-1 and TRBJ2-7; 9 bases align to TRBD1. CDR1 is SGHRS and CDR2 is YFSETQ in the germline V gene. There are 15 residues in the CDR3. V dropped 3 bases and J dropped 6; count of bases not matched to a gene: 10.